A single TCR beta chain is shown here with its context. Original methodology: Estimated nucleated cell counts came from reference gene primer amplification. The data were produced by immunoSEQ multiplex PCR, yet TCRdb's version contains in-frame clones alone and is incomplete. From that table come the V and J calls and clone size; the DNA was used to work out D and trimming. Of 110,000 or so clones listed, 75% to 85% are singletons. The record originates from a study of blood T cell repertoires in COVID-19. The wider study: Acute-phase and convalescent COVID-19 samples originated in the United States, Italy and Spain. From T cells, B-cell-depleted T cells, or PBMCs came the material, which was cDNA or gDNA.

The CDR3 sequence is 14 residues long. Germline CDR1 reads SGHNT; CDR2 reads YYREEE (reference sequence). With 3 bases removed from V and 6 bases from J, the gap between germline ends came to 12 bases. The sequence was collected from a human donor in a cohort sampled during active COVID-19. The rearrangement uses TRBV5-4 and TRBJ2-2, with D unclear. Material for sequencing was peripheral blood. The DNA for the CDR3 is TGTGCCAGCAGCTCCCGCGGTTGGGCCGGGGAGCTGTTTTTT. This gives the protein CASSSRGWAGELFF.